Below are 10 T cell receptor beta chains sequenced from a single sample in a study of T cells in Graves' hyperthyroidism and ophthalmopathy. TCR beta CDR3 sequences were amplified from RNA transcripts. The TCR CDR3 was amplified in a first-round RT-PCR using the HTBI primer set. MiXCR was run by TCRdb on the multiplex PCR reads, yielding one entry per CDR3 protein. The repertoire holds fewer than 650,000 distinct CDR3 sequences, with over 12% as singletons. The sample consisted of blood. The receptor set was obtained from a woman in her thirties or forties with Graves' ophthalmopathy.

In its sample, this clonotype was seen many times. V gene TRBV20-1 combines with J gene TRBJ2-5; 7 nucleotides line up with TRBD2. Germline lookup yields CDR1 DFQATT and CDR2 SNEGSKA (reference sequence). Losses at the gene ends were 6 bases for V and 2 bases for J; bases not matched to a gene: 3. This CDR3 has 12 amino acids. The CDR3 nucleotides read TGCAGTGCAGTACTAGCGCAAGAGACCCAGTACTTC. This encodes CSAVLAQETQYF.

The sample holds many counts of this clonotype. This chain links TRBV28 with TRBJ2-7, with 13 bases identical to TRBD2. The J segment lost 1 base and the V segment lost 2 bases, leaving 11 bases of the junction unmatched. CDR1 and CDR2 from the germline V gene are MDHEN and SYDVKM. This CDR3 has 19 amino acids. This CDR3 is CASSLVITSGRAISYEQYF. The CDR3 DNA follows: TGTGCCAGCAGTTTAGTTATCACTAGCGGGAGGGCCATTTCCTACGAGCAGTACTTC.

Ten or more counts support this clonotype. The V and J genes are TRBV6-1 and TRBJ1-2, with D unclear. The V gene's germline CDR1 is MNHNS and CDR2 SASEGT. The CDR3 covers 13 residues. Trimming left V 2 bases short and J 8 bases short, with 12 bases between. The CDR3 loop reads CASSESQWEGYTF. The DNA of the CDR3 is TGTGCCAGCAGTGAAAGTCAGTGGGAAGGCTACACCTTC.

Ten or more counts support this clonotype. The chain combines TRBV5-1 with TRBJ2-2, with unresolved D. CDR1 and CDR2 from the germline V gene are SGHRS and YFSETQ. CDR3 length: 15 amino acids. Trimming stripped 0 bases from V and 4 bases from J, with 10 bases between. DNA for the CDR3: TGCGCCAGCAGCTTGGCCCCTGAGCCCACCGGGGAGCTGTTTTTT. Protein sequence: CASSLAPEPTGELFF.

This clonotype came up many times. This chain uses TRBV29-1 with TRBJ2-7; the D gene could be TRBD1 or TRBD2 (6 bases each). Trimming shortened V by 4 bases and J by 4 bases, and 17 bases separated the two germline ends. The CDR3 has 14 residues. Germline V lookup: CDR1 SQVTM, CDR2 ANQGSEA. The CDR3 DNA is TGCAGCGTTGGGGCGGGACACGGTGTTTACGAGCAGTACTTC. Protein: CSVGAGHGVYEQYF.

This clonotype was observed at least ten times. The chain is built from TRBV10-3 and TRBJ2-7; weak D call: TRBD2 (6 bases). This CDR3 is built from 13 residues. Germline CDR1 is ENHRY and CDR2 is SYGVKD. Trimming pared 2 bases from V and 3 bases from J, leaving 8 bases between. This CDR3 is CAISEPGVYEQYF. The CDR3 nucleotides are TGTGCCATCAGTGAGCCGGGGGTCTACGAGCAGTACTTC.

This clonotype was observed at least ten times. The DNA of the CDR3 is TGTGCCAGCAGTTTATCGCGGGTCGAGCAGTACTTC. Protein: CASSLSRVEQYF. The chain uses TRBV12-3 or TRBV12-4 and TRBJ2-7; possibly TRBD2 for D (5 bases). The CDR3 has 12 amino acids. V lost 2 bases and J lost 6, with 8 bases in between.

V is TRBV27 and J is TRBJ1-2; unclear D gene. Germline V lookup: CDR1 MNHEY, CDR2 SMNVEV (reference sequence). Trimming cost V 10 bases and J 0 bases, with 9 bases left between them. The CDR3 is 12 amino acids. The CDR3 loop reads CATRRANYGYTF. CDR3 coding DNA: TGTGCCACCCGGCGAGCTAACTATGGCTACACCTTC.

The chain uses TRBV11-2 and TRBJ2-7; D perhaps matches TRBD2 (6 bases). CDR1 and CDR2 (germline): SGHAT, FQNNGV. The CDR3 has 16 amino acids. V dropped 0 bases and J dropped 4 bases, with 16 bases sitting between them. The CDR3 region is CASSLERGLALYEQYF. In nucleotides, the CDR3 is TGTGCCAGCAGCTTAGAGAGGGGCCTAGCGCTATACGAGCAGTACTTC.

The CDR3, as DNA: TGTGCCAGCGGACTACAGGGGGGGGCGGATACGCAGTATTTT. As protein: CASGLQGGADTQYF. This chain connects TRBV6-1 to TRBJ2-3; D may be TRBD1 (8 bases). Germline lookup yields CDR1 MNHNS and CDR2 SASEGT. This CDR3 comprises 14 residues. V was trimmed by 8 bases and J by 6 bases, leaving 18 bases between them.